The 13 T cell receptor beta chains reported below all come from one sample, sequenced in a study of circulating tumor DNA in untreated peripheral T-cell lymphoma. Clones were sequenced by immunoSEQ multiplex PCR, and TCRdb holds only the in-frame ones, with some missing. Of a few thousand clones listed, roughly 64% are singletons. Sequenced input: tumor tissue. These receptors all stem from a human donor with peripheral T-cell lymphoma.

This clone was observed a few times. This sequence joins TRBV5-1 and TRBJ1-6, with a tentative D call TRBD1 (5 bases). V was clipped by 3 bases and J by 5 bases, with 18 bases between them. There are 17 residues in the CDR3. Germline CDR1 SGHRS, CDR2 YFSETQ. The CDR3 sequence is CASSWGLGDFDNSPLHF. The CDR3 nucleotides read TGCGCCAGCAGCTGGGGGTTGGGAGACTTCGATAATTCACCCCTCCACTTT.

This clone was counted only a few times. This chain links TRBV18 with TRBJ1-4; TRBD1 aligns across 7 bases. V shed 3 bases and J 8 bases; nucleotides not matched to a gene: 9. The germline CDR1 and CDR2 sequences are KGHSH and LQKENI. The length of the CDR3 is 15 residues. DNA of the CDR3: TGTGCCAGCTCACCCGAGCCCGGACAGGACGAAAAACTGTTTTTT. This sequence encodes CASSPEPGQDEKLFF.

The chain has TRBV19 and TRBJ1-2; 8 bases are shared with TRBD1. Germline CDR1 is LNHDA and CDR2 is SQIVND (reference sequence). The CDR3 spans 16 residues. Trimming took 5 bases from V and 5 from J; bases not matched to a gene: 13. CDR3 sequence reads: CASSRPPGQAFYGYTF. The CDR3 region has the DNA TGTGCCAGTAGTCGGCCCCCGGGACAGGCCTTTTATGGCTACACCTTC.

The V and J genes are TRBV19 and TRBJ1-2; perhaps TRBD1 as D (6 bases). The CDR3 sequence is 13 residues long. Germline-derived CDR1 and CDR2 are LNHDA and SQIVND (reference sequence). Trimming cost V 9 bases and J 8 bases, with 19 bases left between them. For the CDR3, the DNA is TGTGCCAGCTACCTCGGGGGCGGTCCAGGCTACACCTTC. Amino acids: CASYLGGGPGYTF.

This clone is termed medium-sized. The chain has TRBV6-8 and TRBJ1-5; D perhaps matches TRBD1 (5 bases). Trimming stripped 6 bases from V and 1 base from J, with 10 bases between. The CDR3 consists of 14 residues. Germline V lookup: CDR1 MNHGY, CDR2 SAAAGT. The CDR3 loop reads CASREGPSNQPQHF. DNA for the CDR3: TGTGCCAGCAGGGAGGGGCCGAGCAATCAGCCCCAGCATTTT.

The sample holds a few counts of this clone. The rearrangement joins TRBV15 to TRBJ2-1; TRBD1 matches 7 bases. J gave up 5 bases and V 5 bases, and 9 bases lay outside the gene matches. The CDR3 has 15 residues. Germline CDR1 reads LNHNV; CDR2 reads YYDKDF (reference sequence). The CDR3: CATSSLQGLNNEQFF. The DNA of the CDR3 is TGTGCCACCAGCTCGCTACAGGGGCTAAACAATGAGCAGTTCTTC.

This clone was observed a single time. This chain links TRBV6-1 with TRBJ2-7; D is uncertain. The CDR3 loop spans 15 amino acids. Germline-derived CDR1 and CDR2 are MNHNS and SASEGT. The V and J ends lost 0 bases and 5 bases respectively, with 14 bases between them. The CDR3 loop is CASSEALNPLDEQYF. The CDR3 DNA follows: TGTGCCAGCAGTGAAGCTCTGAACCCGCTCGACGAGCAGTACTTC.

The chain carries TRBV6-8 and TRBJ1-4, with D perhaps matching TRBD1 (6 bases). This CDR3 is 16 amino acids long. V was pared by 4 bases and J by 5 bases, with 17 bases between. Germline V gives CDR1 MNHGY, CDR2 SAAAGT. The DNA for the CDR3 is TGTGCCAGCAGTTCCGTTGGGACACTTATAAATGAAAAACTGTTTTTT. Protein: CASSSVGTLINEKLFF.

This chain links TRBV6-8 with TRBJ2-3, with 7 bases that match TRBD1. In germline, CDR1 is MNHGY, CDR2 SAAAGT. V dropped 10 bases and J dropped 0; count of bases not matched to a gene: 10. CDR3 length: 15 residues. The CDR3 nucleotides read TGTGCCACGAACACAGGGGTTACTAGCACAGATACGCAGTATTTT. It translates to CATNTGVTSTDTQYF.

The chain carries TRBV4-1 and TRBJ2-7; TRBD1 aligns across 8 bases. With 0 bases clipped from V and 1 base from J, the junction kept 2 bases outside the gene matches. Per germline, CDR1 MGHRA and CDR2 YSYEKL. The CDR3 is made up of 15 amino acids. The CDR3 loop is CASSQDRTGSYEQYF. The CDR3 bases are TGCGCCAGCAGCCAAGATCGGACAGGGTCCTACGAGCAGTACTTC.

The CDR3 spells CASSYGISGANVLTF. CDR3 sequence (DNA): TGTGCCAGCAGTTACGGGATCTCTGGGGCCAACGTCCTGACTTTC. The chain links TRBV6-7 to TRBJ2-6; D is undetermined. TRBV6-7 is annotated as an ORF whose role is uncertain. V lost 2 bases and J lost 0, with 5 bases in between. This CDR3 contains 15 residues.

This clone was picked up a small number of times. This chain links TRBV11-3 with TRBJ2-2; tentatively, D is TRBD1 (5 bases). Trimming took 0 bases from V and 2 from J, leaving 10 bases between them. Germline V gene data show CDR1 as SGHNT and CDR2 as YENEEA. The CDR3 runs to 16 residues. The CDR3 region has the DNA TGTGCCAGCAGCTTAGATCGGCAGGGAAACACCGGGGAGCTGTTTTTT. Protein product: CASSLDRQGNTGELFF.

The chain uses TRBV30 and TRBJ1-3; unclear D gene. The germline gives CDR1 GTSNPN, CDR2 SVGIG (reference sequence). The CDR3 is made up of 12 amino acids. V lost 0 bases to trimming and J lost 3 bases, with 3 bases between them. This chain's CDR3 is CAWSVGGNTIYF. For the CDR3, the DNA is TGTGCCTGGAGTGTAGGTGGAAACACCATATATTTT.